What follows are 2 T cell receptor beta chains derived from one specimen sequenced in a study of regulatory T cells in long-lasting Graves disease. TCR beta libraries were built with iRepertoire HTBI primers and Arm-PCR of CDR3 regions. TCRdb independently ran MiXCR on the multiplex PCR reads; one entry per CDR3 protein. The sample contains 400,000 to 500,000 distinct CDR3 sequences, roughly 22% of which appear only once. The time point denotes: persistent/refractory GD, antithyroid drugs over 5 years with positive TRAb. PBMC RNA was the source of the TCR library. Sequenced here: peripheral blood mononuclear cells (PBMCs), sampled when the disease was refractory, from a patient treated with antithyroid drugs. The receptors originated from a female donor with Graves disease.

This clonotype has a count of ten or more. This chain uses TRBV10-3 with TRBJ2-5, with 9 bases fitting TRBD2. The CDR3 is made up of 16 amino acids. Germline assignment: CDR1 ENHRY and CDR2 SYGVKD. The V gene end was trimmed by 10 bases and the J gene end by 4 bases; junction bases not matched to a gene: 16. DNA for the CDR3: TGTGCCAAGAAGGGCCGTGGCGGGAGGGCCGGAGAGACCCAGTACTTC. Amino acids: CAKKGRGGRAGETQYF.

This clonotype occurred many times. The genes are TRBV28 and TRBJ1-1, with no clear D. The germline gives CDR1 MDHEN, CDR2 SYDVKM. CDR3 length: 15 amino acids. V was clipped by 1 base and J by 3 bases, with 12 bases between them. The CDR3 loop is CASSLSPKLYTEAFF. The CDR3 nucleotides read TGTGCCAGCAGTTTATCTCCCAAACTCTACACTGAAGCTTTCTTT.